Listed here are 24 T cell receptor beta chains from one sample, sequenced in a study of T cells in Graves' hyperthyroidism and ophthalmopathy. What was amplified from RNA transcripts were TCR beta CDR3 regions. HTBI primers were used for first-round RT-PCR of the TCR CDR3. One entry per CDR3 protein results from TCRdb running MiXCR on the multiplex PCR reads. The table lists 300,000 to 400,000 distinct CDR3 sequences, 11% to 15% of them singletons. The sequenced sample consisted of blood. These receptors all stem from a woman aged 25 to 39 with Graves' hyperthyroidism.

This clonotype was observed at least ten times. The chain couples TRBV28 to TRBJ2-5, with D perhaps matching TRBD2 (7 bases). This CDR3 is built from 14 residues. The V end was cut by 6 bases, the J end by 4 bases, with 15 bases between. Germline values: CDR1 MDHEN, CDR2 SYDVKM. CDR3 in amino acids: CASRQQGGAETQYF. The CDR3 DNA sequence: TGTGCCAGCAGGCAACAGGGAGGGGCAGAGACCCAGTACTTC.

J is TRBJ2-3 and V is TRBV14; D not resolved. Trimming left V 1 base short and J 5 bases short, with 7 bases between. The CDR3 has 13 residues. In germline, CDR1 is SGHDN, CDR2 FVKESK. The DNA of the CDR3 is TGTGCCAGCAGCCAAGGAACCGGAGATACGCAGTATTTT. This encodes CASSQGTGDTQYF.

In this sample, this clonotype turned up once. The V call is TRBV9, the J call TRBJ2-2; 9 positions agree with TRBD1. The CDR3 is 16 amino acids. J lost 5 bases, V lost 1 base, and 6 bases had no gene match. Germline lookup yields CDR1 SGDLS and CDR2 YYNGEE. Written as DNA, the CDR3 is TGTGCCAGCAGCGTAACTCAACAGGGGGCGACCGGGGAGCTGTTTTTT. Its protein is CASSVTQQGATGELFF.

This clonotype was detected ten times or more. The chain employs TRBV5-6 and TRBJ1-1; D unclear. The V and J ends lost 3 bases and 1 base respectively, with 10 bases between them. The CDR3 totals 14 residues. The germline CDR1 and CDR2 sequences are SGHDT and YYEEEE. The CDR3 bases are TGTGCCAGCAGCTCCCGAGTTTGGAACACTGAAGCTTTCTTT. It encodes CASSSRVWNTEAFF.

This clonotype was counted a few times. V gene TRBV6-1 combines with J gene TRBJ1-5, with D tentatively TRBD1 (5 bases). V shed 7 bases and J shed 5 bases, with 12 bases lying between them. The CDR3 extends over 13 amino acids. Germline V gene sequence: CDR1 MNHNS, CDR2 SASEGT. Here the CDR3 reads CASIAGLDQPQHF. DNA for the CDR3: TGTGCCAGCATTGCAGGGTTGGATCAGCCCCAGCATTTT.

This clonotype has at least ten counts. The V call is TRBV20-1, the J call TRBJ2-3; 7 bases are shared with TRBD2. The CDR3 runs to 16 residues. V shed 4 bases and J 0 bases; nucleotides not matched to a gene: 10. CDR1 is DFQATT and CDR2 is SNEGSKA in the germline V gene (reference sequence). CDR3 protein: CSATLQRDPSTDTQYF. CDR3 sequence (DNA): TGCAGTGCTACCCTTCAGCGGGACCCGAGCACAGATACGCAGTATTTT.

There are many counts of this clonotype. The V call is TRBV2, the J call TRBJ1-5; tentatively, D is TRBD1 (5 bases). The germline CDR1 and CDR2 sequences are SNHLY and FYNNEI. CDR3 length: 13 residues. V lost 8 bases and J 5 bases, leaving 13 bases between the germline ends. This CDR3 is CASSTGPDQPQHF. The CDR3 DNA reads TGTGCCAGCTCTACGGGGCCAGATCAGCCCCAGCATTTT.

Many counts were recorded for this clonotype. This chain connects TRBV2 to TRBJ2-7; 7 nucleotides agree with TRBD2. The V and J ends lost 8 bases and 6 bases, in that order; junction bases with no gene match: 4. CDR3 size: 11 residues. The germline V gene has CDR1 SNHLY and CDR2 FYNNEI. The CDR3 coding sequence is TGTGCCAGCCTTGGACTAGGCGAGCAGTACTTC. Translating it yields CASLGLGEQYF.

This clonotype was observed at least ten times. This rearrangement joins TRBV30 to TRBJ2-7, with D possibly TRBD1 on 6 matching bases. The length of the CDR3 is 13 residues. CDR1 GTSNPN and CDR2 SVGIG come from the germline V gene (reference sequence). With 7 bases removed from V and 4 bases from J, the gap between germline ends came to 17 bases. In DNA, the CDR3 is TGTGCCTCCCACAGGGAGTTCGGTTACGAGCAGTACTTC. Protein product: CASHREFGYEQYF.

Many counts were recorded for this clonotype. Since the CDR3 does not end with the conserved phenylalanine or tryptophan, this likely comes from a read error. Here the CDR3 DNA reads TGTGCCAGCAGTGAAACCGGACAGGGCGACCGCTACGAGCAGTACTCC. Protein: CASSETGQGDRYEQYS. The chain is built from TRBV2 and TRBJ2-7; 8 positions agree with TRBD1. Germline values: CDR1 SNHLY, CDR2 FYNNEI. CDR3 length equals 16 residues. Trimming at V came to 2 bases and at J to 3 bases, leaving 9 bases not matched to a gene.

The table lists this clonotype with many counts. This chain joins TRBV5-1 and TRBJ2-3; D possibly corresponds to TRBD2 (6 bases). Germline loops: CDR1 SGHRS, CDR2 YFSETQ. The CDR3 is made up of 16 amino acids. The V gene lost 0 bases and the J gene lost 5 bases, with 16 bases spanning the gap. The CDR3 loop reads CASSLGRDAIGDTQYF. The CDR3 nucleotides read TGCGCCAGCAGCTTGGGGCGGGACGCCATCGGAGATACGCAGTATTTT.

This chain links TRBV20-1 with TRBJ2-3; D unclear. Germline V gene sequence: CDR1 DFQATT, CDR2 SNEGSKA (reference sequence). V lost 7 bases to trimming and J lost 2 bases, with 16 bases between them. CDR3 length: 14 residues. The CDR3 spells CSVSPGLYTDTQYF. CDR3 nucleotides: TGCAGTGTTTCTCCAGGTCTTTACACAGATACGCAGTATTTT.

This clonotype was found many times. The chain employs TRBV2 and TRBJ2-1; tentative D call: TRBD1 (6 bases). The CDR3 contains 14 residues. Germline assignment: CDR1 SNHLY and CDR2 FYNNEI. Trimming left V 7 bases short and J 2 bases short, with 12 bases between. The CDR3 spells CASMGAAAYNEQFF. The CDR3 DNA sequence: TGTGCCAGCATGGGGGCGGCCGCCTACAATGAGCAGTTCTTC.

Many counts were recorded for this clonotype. CDR3 sequence: CASRQPGPSEQYF. DNA for the CDR3: TGTGCCAGCAGGCAACCCGGCCCGAGCGAGCAGTACTTC. V is TRBV28 and J is TRBJ2-7; D remains unclear. CDR3 length: 13 residues. V was pared by 6 bases and J by 6 bases, with 15 bases between. Germline loops: CDR1 MDHEN, CDR2 SYDVKM.

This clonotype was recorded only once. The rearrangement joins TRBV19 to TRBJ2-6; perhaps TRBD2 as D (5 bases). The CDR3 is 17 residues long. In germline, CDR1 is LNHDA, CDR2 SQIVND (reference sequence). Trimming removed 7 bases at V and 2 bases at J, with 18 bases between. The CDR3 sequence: CASTSTGVGTGANVLTF. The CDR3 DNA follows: TGTGCCAGTACTTCTACCGGGGTAGGGACTGGGGCCAACGTCCTGACTTTC.

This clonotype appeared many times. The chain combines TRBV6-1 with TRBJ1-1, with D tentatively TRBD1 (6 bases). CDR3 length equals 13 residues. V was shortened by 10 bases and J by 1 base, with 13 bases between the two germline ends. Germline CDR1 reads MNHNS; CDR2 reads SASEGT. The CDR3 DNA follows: TGTGCCACGGCCGCGGGACAGAACACTGAAGCTTTCTTT. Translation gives CATAAGQNTEAFF.

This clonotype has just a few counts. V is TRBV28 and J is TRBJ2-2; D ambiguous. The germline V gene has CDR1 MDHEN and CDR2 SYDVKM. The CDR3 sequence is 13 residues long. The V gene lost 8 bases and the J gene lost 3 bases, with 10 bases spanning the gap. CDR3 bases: TGTGCCAGCCTTGATCGGGACACCGGGGAGCTGTTTTTT. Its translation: CASLDRDTGELFF.

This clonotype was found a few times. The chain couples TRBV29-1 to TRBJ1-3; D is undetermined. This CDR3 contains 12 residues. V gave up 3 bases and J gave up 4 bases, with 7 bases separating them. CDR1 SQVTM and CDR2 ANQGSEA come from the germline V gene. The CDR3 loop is CSVEAVGNTIYF. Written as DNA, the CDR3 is TGCAGCGTTGAGGCTGTGGGAAACACCATATATTTT.

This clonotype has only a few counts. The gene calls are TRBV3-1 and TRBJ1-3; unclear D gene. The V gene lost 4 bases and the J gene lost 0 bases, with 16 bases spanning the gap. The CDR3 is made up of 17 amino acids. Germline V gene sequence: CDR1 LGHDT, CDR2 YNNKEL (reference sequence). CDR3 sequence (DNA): TGTGCCAGCAGCCCCCTTGCTACCGATAACTCTGGAAACACCATATATTTT. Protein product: CASSPLATDNSGNTIYF.

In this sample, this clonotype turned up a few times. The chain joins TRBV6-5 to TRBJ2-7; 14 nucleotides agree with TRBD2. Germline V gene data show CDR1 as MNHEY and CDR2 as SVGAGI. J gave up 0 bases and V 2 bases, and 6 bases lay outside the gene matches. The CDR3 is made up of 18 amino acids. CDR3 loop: CASSYPRLAGGSSYEQYF. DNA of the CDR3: TGTGCCAGCAGTTACCCCCGACTAGCGGGAGGGAGCTCCTACGAGCAGTACTTC.

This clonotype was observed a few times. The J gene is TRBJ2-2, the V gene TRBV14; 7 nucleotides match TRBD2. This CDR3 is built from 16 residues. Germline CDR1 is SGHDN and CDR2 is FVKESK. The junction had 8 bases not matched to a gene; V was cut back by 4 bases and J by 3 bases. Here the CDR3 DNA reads TGTGCCAGCAGCCGTCGGATCGGGAGGTACACCGGGGAGCTGTTTTTT. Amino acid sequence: CASSRRIGRYTGELFF.

The CDR3, as DNA: TGTGCCAGCAGCCGATCGGGAGTTCTTAACGGGGAGCTGTTTTTT. The encoded protein is CASSRSGVLNGELFF. The chain carries TRBV7-9 and TRBJ2-2; D perhaps matches TRBD2 (6 bases). CDR3 length equals 15 residues. Germline V gene sequence: CDR1 SEHNR, CDR2 FQNEAQ (reference sequence). Trimming removed 5 bases from V and 7 bases from J, with 17 bases in between. The complete variable domain, with remaining parts taken from reference TRBV7-9 and TRBJ2-2, reads DTGVSQNPRHKITKRGQNVTFRCDPISEHNRLYWYRQTLGQGPEFLTYFQNEAQLEKSRLLSDRFSAERPKGSFSTLEIQRTEQGDSAMYLCASSRSGVLNGELFFGEGSRLTVL.

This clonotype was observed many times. The CDR3: CASTKGGSEARFF. In nucleotides, the CDR3 is TGTGCCAGCACTAAGGGGGGCAGCGAGGCTCGGTTCTTC. V usage is TRBV2 and J usage is TRBJ2-1; possibly TRBD1 or TRBD2 for D (6 bases each). Germline V lookup: CDR1 SNHLY, CDR2 FYNNEI. Trimming took off 7 bases at V and 15 bases at J, with 22 bases between the two ends. The CDR3 has 13 residues.

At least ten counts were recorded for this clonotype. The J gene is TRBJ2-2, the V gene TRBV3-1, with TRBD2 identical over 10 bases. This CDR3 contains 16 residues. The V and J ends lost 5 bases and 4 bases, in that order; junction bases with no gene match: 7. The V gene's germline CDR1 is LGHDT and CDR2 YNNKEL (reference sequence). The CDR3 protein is CASSSLAGVSTGELFF. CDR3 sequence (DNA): TGTGCCAGCAGCTCGCTAGCGGGAGTAAGCACCGGGGAGCTGTTTTTT.